The 8 T cell receptor beta chains presented below share a single source sample, sequenced in a study of CD4 T cells in relation to SARS-CoV-2 and coronaviruses. For these TCRs, the target antigens are not known. CD4+ T cells from unexposed donors were obtained before the COVID-19 pandemic (2011-2018). The cells were cultured for about ten days before CD4+ T cells were isolated. The protocol was immunoSEQ multiplex PCR, while the TCRdb copy is restricted to in-frame clones and leaves out a portion. In the table there are more than 25,000 clones, roughly 78% of which are singletons. Source material: CD4+ T cells from PBMCs, cultured in vitro. The receptors stem from a human donor in good health.

The V call is TRBV7-9, the J call TRBJ2-1; TRBD1 agrees at 8 bases. Germline CDR1 is SEHNR and CDR2 is FQNEAQ (reference sequence). V was clipped by 4 bases and J by 7 bases; unmatched bases: 6. The CDR3 covers 14 residues. The CDR3 bases are TGTGCCAGCAGCTCCCAACAGGGGGTGAATGAGCAGTTCTTC. Its protein product is CASSSQQGVNEQFF.

V gene TRBV6-2 or TRBV6-3 combines with J gene TRBJ2-6; D gene uncertain. The germline V and J ends were trimmed by 1 base and 0 bases, with 10 bases remaining between them. The V gene's germline CDR1 is MNHEY and CDR2 SVGEGT. This CDR3 has 17 residues. This CDR3 reads CASSYLGPTSGANVLTF. CDR3 DNA: TGTGCCAGCAGTTACTTAGGACCAACCTCTGGGGCCAACGTCCTGACTTTC.

This chain joins TRBV30 and TRBJ1-3; TRBD1 matches 9 bases. CDR3 length equals 14 residues. V lost 5 bases and J lost 2; bases outside the gene matches: 4. The germline gives CDR1 GTSNPN, CDR2 SVGIG (reference sequence). CDR3 loop: CAWGGQGAGNTIYF. In nucleotides, the CDR3 is TGTGCCTGGGGGGGACAGGGTGCTGGAAACACCATATATTTT.

V usage is TRBV5-1 and J usage is TRBJ1-1, with D unresolved. Germline V gene sequence: CDR1 SGHRS, CDR2 YFSETQ. The CDR3 covers 13 residues. Trimming removed 0 bases at V and 6 bases at J, with 9 bases between. CDR3 region: CASSLGFRAEAFF. CDR3 DNA: TGCGCCAGCAGCTTGGGTTTCCGAGCTGAAGCTTTCTTT.

The rearrangement joins TRBV5-6 to TRBJ2-4; possible D gene TRBD2, 6 bases. The CDR3 is made up of 16 amino acids. Trimming removed 5 bases from V and 0 bases from J, with 15 bases in between. Germline lookup yields CDR1 SGHDT and CDR2 YYEEEE. The CDR3 DNA reads TGTGCCAGCAGTATGTACGGGAGCCTAGCCAAAAACATTCAGTACTTC. This sequence encodes CASSMYGSLAKNIQYF.

The rearrangement joins TRBV7-2 to TRBJ2-7; D is possibly TRBD2 (6 bases). Trimming took 1 base from V and 5 from J, leaving 12 bases between them. Germline lookup yields CDR1 SGHTA and CDR2 FQGNSA. This CDR3 has 14 residues. CDR3 loop: CASSLGGGVHEQYF. The CDR3 DNA sequence: TGTGCCAGCAGCTTAGGAGGAGGGGTCCACGAGCAGTACTTC.

V is TRBV27 and J is TRBJ2-3; D call uncertain. Germline V gene data show CDR1 as MNHEY and CDR2 as SMNVEV (reference sequence). V lost 6 bases and J 7 bases, leaving 14 bases between the germline ends. This CDR3 comprises 13 residues. In DNA form, the CDR3 reads TGTGCCAGCAGGGCCAGCGCCACGAATACGCAGTATTTT. Protein product: CASRASATNTQYF.

This sequence joins TRBV4-1 and TRBJ2-5; no firm D call. V was clipped by 2 bases and J by 1 base, with 5 bases between them. The CDR3 is made up of 13 amino acids. CDR1 MGHRA and CDR2 YSYEKL come from the germline V gene. The CDR3 sequence is CASSQWAQETQYF. Written as DNA, the CDR3 is TGCGCCAGCAGCCAATGGGCCCAAGAGACCCAGTACTTC.